The clone carrying this T cell receptor beta chain has only a few counts. The target antigen is unknown. This CDR3 has 14 amino acids. From germline, CDR1 is SNHLY and CDR2 FYNNEI. Trimming removed 4 bases from V and 6 bases from J, with 12 bases in between. TCRdb called the reads again in MiXCR, with one record for every CDR3 protein. This sample has 150,000 to 200,000 distinct CDR3 sequences; around an eighth occur once, and the top ten carry 27%. These data are taken from a study of T cell repertoires in cytomegalovirus infection. Background on the study: Shared public TCR beta signatures pointed to both CMV infection and a matching HLA type.

The study, taken as a whole, reports: CMV-specific TCR beta clonotypes restricted by HLA-C dominated the ex vivo response.

Sample: PBMCs. This TCR was recovered from a human donor in good health (CMV status not recorded). Some clones in this sample may be carry-over from other donors' samples. This chain uses TRBV2 with TRBJ2-2; a weak D match, TRBD2 (6 bases). CDR3 bases: TGTGCCAGCAGTGGTGGGAGGAAGTCCGGGGAGCTGTTTTTT. Its translation is CASSGGRKSGELFF. Using reference TRBV2 and TRBJ2-2 for the parts outside the CDR3, the full variable domain is EPEVTQTPSHQVTQMGQEVILRCVPISNHLYFYWYRQILGQKVEFLVSFYNNEISEKSEIFDDQFSVERPDGSNFTLKIRSTKLEDSAMYFCASSGGRKSGELFFGEGSRLTVL.